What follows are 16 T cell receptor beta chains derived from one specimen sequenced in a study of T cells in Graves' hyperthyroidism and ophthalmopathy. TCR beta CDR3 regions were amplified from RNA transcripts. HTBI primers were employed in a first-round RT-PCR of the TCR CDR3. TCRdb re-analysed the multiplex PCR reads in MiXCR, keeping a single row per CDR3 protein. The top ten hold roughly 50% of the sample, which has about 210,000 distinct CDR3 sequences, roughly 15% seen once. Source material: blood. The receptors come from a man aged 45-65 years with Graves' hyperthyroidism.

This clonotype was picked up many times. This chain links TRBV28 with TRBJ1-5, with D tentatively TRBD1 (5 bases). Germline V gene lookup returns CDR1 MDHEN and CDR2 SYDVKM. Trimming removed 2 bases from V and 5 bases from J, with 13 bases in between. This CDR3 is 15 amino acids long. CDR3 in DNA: TGTGCCAGCAGTTTAACCCAGGGAGGCCATCAGCCCCAGCATTTT. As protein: CASSLTQGGHQPQHF.

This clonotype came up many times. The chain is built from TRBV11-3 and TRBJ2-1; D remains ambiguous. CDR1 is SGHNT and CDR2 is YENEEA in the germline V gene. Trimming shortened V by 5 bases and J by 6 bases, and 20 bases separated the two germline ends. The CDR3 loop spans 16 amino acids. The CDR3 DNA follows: TGTGCCAGCAGCAAGACGCCCAGGCAGGCCAGCAATGAGCAGTTCTTC. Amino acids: CASSKTPRQASNEQFF.

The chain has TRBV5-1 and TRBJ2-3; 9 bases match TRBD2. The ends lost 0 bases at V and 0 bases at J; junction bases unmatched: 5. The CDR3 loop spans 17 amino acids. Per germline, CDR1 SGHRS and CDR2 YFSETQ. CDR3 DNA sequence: TGCGCCAGCAGCTTGGGGCTAGCGGGACCTAGCACAGATACGCAGTATTTT. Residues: CASSLGLAGPSTDTQYF.

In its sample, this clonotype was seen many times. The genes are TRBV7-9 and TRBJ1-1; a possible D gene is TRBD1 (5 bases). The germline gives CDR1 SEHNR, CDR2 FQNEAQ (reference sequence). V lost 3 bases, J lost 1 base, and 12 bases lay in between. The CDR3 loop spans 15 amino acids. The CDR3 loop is CASSFSGPSNTEAFF. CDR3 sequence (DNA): TGTGCCAGCAGCTTTTCAGGGCCATCGAACACTGAAGCTTTCTTT.

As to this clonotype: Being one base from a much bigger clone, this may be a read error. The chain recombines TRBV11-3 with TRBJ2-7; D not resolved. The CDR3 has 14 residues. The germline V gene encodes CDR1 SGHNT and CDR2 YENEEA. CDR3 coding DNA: TGTGCCGGCAGCTTTAGCAAGGATGACTACGAGCAGTACTTC. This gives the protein CAGSFSKDDYEQYF. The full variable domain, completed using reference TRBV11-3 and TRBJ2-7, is EAGVVQSPRYKIIEKKQPVAFWCNPISGHNTLYWYLQNLGQGPELLIRYENEEAVDDSQLPKDRFSAERLKGVDSTLKIQPAELGDSAVYLCAGSFSKDDYEQYFGPGTRLTVT.

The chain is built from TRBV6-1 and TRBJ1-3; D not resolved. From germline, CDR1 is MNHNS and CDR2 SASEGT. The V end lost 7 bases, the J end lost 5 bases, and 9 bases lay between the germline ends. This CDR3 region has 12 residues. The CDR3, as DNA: TGTGCCAGCACAGACGCTAGAAACACCATATATTTT. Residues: CASTDARNTIYF.

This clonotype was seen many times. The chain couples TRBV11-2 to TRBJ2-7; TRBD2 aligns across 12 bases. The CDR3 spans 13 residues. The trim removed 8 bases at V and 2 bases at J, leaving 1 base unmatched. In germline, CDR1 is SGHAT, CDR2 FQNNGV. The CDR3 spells CASASGRAYEQYF. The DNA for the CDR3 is TGTGCCAGCGCTAGCGGGAGGGCCTACGAGCAGTACTTC.

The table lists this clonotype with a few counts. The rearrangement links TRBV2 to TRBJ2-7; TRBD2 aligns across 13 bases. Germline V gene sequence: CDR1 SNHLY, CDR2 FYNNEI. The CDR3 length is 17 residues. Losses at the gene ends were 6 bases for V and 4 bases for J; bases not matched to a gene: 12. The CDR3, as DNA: TGTGCCAGCAGAAGATTCCCGGGACTAGCGGGAAAGTACGAGCAGTACTTC. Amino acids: CASRRFPGLAGKYEQYF.

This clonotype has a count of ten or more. In DNA form, the CDR3 reads TGTGCCAGCAGTCCGGACAGTGAAATTAACTACAATGAGCAGTTCTTC. Translation: CASSPDSEINYNEQFF. The V gene is TRBV28, the J gene TRBJ2-1, with a weak D call TRBD1 (6 bases). The CDR3 contains 16 residues. V gave up 5 bases and J gave up 3 bases, with 17 bases separating them. In germline, CDR1 is MDHEN, CDR2 SYDVKM.

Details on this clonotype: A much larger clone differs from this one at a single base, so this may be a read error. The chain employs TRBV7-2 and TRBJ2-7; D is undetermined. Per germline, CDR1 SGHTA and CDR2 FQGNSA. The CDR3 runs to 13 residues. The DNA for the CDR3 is TGTGCCAGCGGCTTATTCGGTACCTACGAGCAGTACTTC. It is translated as CASGLFGTYEQYF.

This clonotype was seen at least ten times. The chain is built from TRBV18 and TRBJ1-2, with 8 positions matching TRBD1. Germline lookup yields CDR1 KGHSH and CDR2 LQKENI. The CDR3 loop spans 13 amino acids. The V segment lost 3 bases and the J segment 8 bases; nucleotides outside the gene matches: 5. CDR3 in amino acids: CASSPSDREGYTF. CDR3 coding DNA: TGTGCCAGCTCACCCTCGGACAGGGAAGGCTACACCTTC.

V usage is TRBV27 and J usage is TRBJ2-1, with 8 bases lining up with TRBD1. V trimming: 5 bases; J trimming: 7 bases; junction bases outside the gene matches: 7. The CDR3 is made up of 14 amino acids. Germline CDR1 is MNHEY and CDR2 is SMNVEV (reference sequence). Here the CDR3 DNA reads TGTGCCAGCAGTCCTGGACAGGGTTGGAATGAGCAGTTCTTC. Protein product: CASSPGQGWNEQFF.

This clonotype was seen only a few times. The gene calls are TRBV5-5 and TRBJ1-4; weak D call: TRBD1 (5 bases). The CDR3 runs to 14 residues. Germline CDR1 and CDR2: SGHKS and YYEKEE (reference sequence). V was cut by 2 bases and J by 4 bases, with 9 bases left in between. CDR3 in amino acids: CASSFRGINEKLFF. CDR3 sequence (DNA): TGTGCCAGCAGCTTCCGGGGGATTAATGAAAAACTGTTTTTT. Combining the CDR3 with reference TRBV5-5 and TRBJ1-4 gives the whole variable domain DAGVTQSPTHLIKTRGQQVTLRCSPISGHKSVSWYQQVLGQGPQFIFQYYEKEERGRGNFPDRFSARQFPNYSSELNVNALLLGDSALYLCASSFRGINEKLFFGSGTQLSVL.

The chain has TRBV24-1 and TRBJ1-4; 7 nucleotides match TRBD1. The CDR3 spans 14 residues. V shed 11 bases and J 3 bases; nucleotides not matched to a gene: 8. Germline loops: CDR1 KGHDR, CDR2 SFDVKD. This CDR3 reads CARISGTANEKLFF. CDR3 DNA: TGTGCCAGAATTTCCGGGACAGCTAATGAAAAACTGTTTTTT.

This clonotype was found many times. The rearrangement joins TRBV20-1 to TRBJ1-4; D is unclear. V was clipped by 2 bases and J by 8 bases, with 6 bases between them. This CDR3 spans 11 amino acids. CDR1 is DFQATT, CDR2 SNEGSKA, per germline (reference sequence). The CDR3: CSARQLEKLFF. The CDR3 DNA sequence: TGCAGTGCTAGACAGTTAGAAAAACTGTTTTTT.

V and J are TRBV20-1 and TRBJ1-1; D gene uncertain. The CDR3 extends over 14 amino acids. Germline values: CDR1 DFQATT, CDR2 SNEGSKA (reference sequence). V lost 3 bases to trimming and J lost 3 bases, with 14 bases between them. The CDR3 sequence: CSASRQIMDTEAFF. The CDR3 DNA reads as TGCAGTGCTAGTAGGCAGATCATGGACACTGAAGCTTTCTTT.